This T cell receptor (beta chain) was found in a study of T cells in Graves' hyperthyroidism and ophthalmopathy. The study, taken as a whole, reports: Most thyroid clonotypes that were expanded above 0.001 also turned up in blood.

As regards this clonotype: The antigen remains unidentified.

Germline V gene data show CDR1 as SGHAT and CDR2 as FQNNGV. This CDR3 has 13 residues. V was pared by 7 bases and J by 1 base, with 10 bases between. Amplification targeted TCR beta CDR3 regions from RNA transcripts. RT-PCR in the first round (using the HTBI primer set) targeted the TCR CDR3. TCRdb re-called the multiplex PCR reads with MiXCR, one entry per CDR3 protein. The table includes about 610,000 distinct CDR3 sequences, 14% to 15% detected once. This TCR was recovered from a woman aged 40-49 years with Graves' ophthalmopathy. Sequencing was performed on blood. The chain is built from TRBV11-2 and TRBJ1-1, with D possibly TRBD1 on 5 matching bases. Written as DNA, the CDR3 is TGTGCCAGCATACGAGGGGAGAACACTGAAGCTTTCTTT. Translating gives CASIRGENTEAFF.